The 21 T cell receptor beta chains in this list originate from one sample, sequenced in a study of tumour-infiltrating T cells in Burkitt lymphoma. Assay used: immunoSEQ multiplex PCR; TCRdb lists only in-frame clones, some missing. Of over a thousand clones listed, more than 9.5% are singletons. Sample: tumor tissue. The receptors were gathered from a human donor with Burkitt lymphoma.

This clone was seen a few times. The chain links TRBV30 to TRBJ1-1; D is ambiguous. The germline CDR1 and CDR2 sequences are GTSNPN and SVGIG (reference sequence). The CDR3 loop spans 11 amino acids. The V end was cut by 0 bases, the J end by 7 bases, with 6 bases between. The CDR3 here is CAWSVLDEAFF. CDR3 coding DNA: TGTGCCTGGAGTGTACTGGATGAAGCTTTCTTT.

This clone was recorded a few times. The rearrangement links TRBV19 to TRBJ1-2; tentative D call: TRBD1 (6 bases). CDR1 is LNHDA, CDR2 SQIVND, per germline (reference sequence). V was pared by 6 bases and J by 0 bases, with 11 bases between. CDR3 length: 14 residues. In DNA, the CDR3 is TGTGCCAGTAGAGTGGACAGCGCTAACTATGGCTACACCTTC. As protein: CASRVDSANYGYTF.

The chain employs TRBV6-6 and TRBJ1-2, with D possibly being TRBD1 (5 bases). The CDR3 length is 14 residues. Trimming pared 1 base from V and 4 bases from J, leaving 10 bases between. Germline V CDR1 and CDR2: MNHNY, SVGAGI (reference sequence). As DNA, the CDR3 is TGTGCCAGCAGTTACTACCCAGGGACCTATGGCTACACCTTC. Its protein product is CASSYYPGTYGYTF.

The chain recombines TRBV11-2 with TRBJ1-6; TRBD1 agrees at 8 bases. CDR1 SGHAT and CDR2 FQNNGV come from the germline V gene. The CDR3 contains 14 residues. Losses at the gene ends were 5 bases for V and 10 bases for J; bases not matched to a gene: 7. Written as DNA, the CDR3 is TGTGCCAGCAGCCCGAGGACAGGGAAATCACCCCTCCACTTT. Residues: CASSPRTGKSPLHF.

This clone was seen a few times. The rearrangement joins TRBV13 to TRBJ2-2; a weak D match, TRBD2 (6 bases). Trimming stripped 5 bases from V and 2 bases from J, with 12 bases between. Germline V gives CDR1 PRHDT, CDR2 FYEKMQ (reference sequence). There are 15 residues in the CDR3. For the CDR3, the DNA is TGTGCCAGCAGCCAGACTAGTTTCAACACCGGGGAGCTGTTTTTT. This codes for CASSQTSFNTGELFF.

This clone occurred once. The V gene is TRBV5-6, the J gene TRBJ1-2; 7 bases are a match to TRBD1. Trimming removed 4 bases from V and 2 bases from J; junction bases left unmatched: 2. Germline V lookup: CDR1 SGHDT, CDR2 YYEEEE. The CDR3 has 13 amino acids. The CDR3 coding sequence is TGTGCCAGCAGCCCGGGACAGAACTATGGCTACACCTTC. This encodes CASSPGQNYGYTF.

This clone has more than one count but fewer than ten. J is TRBJ1-4 and V is TRBV6-4; the match to TRBD1 covers 9 bases. The V gene's germline CDR1 is MRHNA and CDR2 SNTAGT. J was trimmed by 8 bases and V by 4 bases; bases with no gene match: 8. The CDR3 extends over 15 amino acids. CDR3 DNA: TGTGCCAGCAGTGGGACAGGGGCGGTAAGGGAAAAACTGTTTTTT. Amino acid sequence: CASSGTGAVREKLFF.

V and J are TRBV9 and TRBJ1-1; 7 nucleotides line up with TRBD1. The CDR3 contains 15 residues. CDR1 is SGDLS, CDR2 YYNGEE, per germline. V was pared by 1 base and J by 4 bases, with 7 bases of the junction left unmatched. The CDR3 reads CASSVMRGGVTEAFF. The CDR3 bases are TGTGCCAGCAGCGTAATGAGAGGGGGCGTCACTGAAGCTTTCTTT.

A remark on this clone: The sample carries other DNA sequences with the same CDR3. The gene calls are TRBV27 and TRBJ1-2; maybe TRBD1 (6 bases). Germline V CDR1 and CDR2: MNHEY, SMNVEV (reference sequence). The CDR3 loop spans 13 amino acids. V lost 2 bases, J lost 4 bases, and 8 bases lay in between. The CDR3 reads CASSLQGSYGYTF. The CDR3 coding sequence is TGTGCCAGCAGTTTACAGGGGAGCTATGGCTACACCTTC.

The rearrangement links TRBV9 to TRBJ1-1; 7 bases map to TRBD1. Germline V gene sequence: CDR1 SGDLS, CDR2 YYNGEE. The V and J ends lost 0 bases and 4 bases, in that order; junction bases with no gene match: 6. The CDR3 contains 15 residues. The CDR3 sequence is CASSVVRGGVTEAFF. In DNA form, the CDR3 reads TGTGCCAGCAGCGTAGTGAGAGGGGGCGTCACTGAAGCTTTCTTT.

The chain recombines TRBV9 with TRBJ1-1; maybe TRBD1 (6 bases). Looked up from germline, CDR1 is SGDLS and CDR2 is YYNGEE. V was trimmed by 4 bases and J by 5 bases, leaving 15 bases between them. The CDR3 extends over 14 amino acids. CDR3 DNA: TGTGCCAGCAGCATTACTGATCAGGGGACTGAAGCTTTCTTT. Its translation is CASSITDQGTEAFF.

This chain links TRBV11-2 with TRBJ1-2; no clear D gene. Germline V gives CDR1 SGHAT, CDR2 FQNNGV. Trimming took 3 bases from V and 4 from J, leaving 12 bases between them. CDR3 length: 14 residues. The CDR3 region is CASSFSEQLYGYTF. DNA for the CDR3: TGTGCCAGCAGCTTTTCCGAACAGCTCTATGGCTACACCTTC.

This clone was detected only a few times. V gene TRBV4-1 combines with J gene TRBJ2-7; 9 nucleotides agree with TRBD1. This CDR3 spans 16 amino acids. CDR1 MGHRA and CDR2 YSYEKL come from the germline V gene. The J segment lost 4 bases and the V segment lost 3 bases, leaving 10 bases of the junction unmatched. In DNA, the CDR3 is TGCGCCAGCAGCCAGCCCGGGACAGGGAATTTTTACGAGCAGTACTTC. This encodes CASSQPGTGNFYEQYF.

This clone was detected only a few times. The gene calls are TRBV15 and TRBJ1-6; D remains unclear. CDR3 length equals 11 residues. Trimming removed 3 bases at V and 14 bases at J, with 8 bases between. Germline assignment: CDR1 LNHNV and CDR2 YYDKDF (reference sequence). CDR3 in amino acids: CATSSTGTLHF. In nucleotides, the CDR3 is TGTGCCACCAGCAGTACTGGGACCCTCCACTTT.

The chain links TRBV6-6 to TRBJ1-6; no clear D. CDR3 length: 11 amino acids. V shed 6 bases and J shed 16 bases, with 13 bases lying between them. CDR1 is MNHNY and CDR2 is SVGAGI in the germline V gene (reference sequence). The CDR3 reads CASSISPTLHF. CDR3 bases: TGTGCCAGCAGCATATCCCCAACACTCCACTTT.

This sequence joins TRBV29-1 and TRBJ1-2; D remains unclear. Germline CDR1 SQVTM, CDR2 ANQGSEA. This CDR3 has 8 amino acids. V was pared by 5 bases and J by 7 bases, with 2 bases between. CDR3 loop: CSVTGYTF. CDR3 nucleotides: TGCAGCGTTACTGGCTACACCTTC.

The V gene is TRBV27, the J gene TRBJ2-7; D might be TRBD1 (5 bases). Germline CDR1 reads MNHEY; CDR2 reads SMNVEV (reference sequence). Trimming cost V 10 bases and J 7 bases, with 20 bases left between them. The CDR3 contains 13 residues. In nucleotides, the CDR3 is TGTGCCACTACAGGCCCCGGAGCCCGTGAGCAGTACTTC. Its protein product is CATTGPGAREQYF.

The chain combines TRBV15 with TRBJ2-3; the match to TRBD2 covers 13 bases. The CDR3 has 16 amino acids. CDR1 and CDR2 (germline): LNHNV, YYDKDF (reference sequence). V shed 3 bases, J shed 3 bases, and the junction held 3 bases outside the gene matches. The DNA of the CDR3 is TGTGCCACCAGCAGGACTAGCGGGGGGCGGACAGATACGCAGTATTTT. This sequence encodes CATSRTSGGRTDTQYF.

J is TRBJ2-7 and V is TRBV29-1; D is possibly TRBD1 or TRBD2 (5 bases each). CDR3 size: 15 residues. The ends were cut back, 0 bases at V and 5 bases at J, with 17 bases in the middle. Germline V gene sequence: CDR1 SQVTM, CDR2 ANQGSEA. CDR3 in DNA: TGCAGCGTTGAAGACAAAGGGGACCTCTTGGACGAGCAGTACTTC. Its translation is CSVEDKGDLLDEQYF.

This clone was counted between two and nine times. This rearrangement joins TRBV6-5 to TRBJ2-5, with D unresolved. V dropped 2 bases and J dropped 8 bases, with 12 bases sitting between them. Per germline, CDR1 MNHEY and CDR2 SVGAGI. This CDR3 has 13 amino acids. The CDR3 nucleotides are TGTGCCAGCAGTTACAAGGGTTGGGAAACCCAGTACTTC. The encoded protein is CASSYKGWETQYF.

This rearrangement joins TRBV4-2 to TRBJ1-1; no clear D. Germline loops: CDR1 LGHNA, CDR2 YNFKEQ. Trimming cost V 4 bases and J 0 bases, with 12 bases left between them. The CDR3 has 15 amino acids. The DNA of the CDR3 is TGTGCCAGCAGCCCACGAGCAGGCATGAACACTGAAGCTTTCTTT. Translating it yields CASSPRAGMNTEAFF.